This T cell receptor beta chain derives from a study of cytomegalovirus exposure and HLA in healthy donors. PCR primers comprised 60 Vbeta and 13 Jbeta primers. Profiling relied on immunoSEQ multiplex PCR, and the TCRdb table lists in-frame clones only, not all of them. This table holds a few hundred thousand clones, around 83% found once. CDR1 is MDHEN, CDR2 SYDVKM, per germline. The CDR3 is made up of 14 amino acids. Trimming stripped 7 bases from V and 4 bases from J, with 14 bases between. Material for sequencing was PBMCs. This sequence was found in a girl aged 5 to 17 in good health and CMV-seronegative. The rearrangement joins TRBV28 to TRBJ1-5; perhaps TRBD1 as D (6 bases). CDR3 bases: TGTGCCAGCACACTCTCAGGGGATAATCAGCCCCAGCATTTT. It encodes CASTLSGDNQPQHF. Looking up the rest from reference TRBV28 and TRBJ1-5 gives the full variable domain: DVKVTQSSRYLVKRTGEKVFLECVQDMDHENMFWYRQDPGLGLRLIYFSYDVKMKEKGDIPEGYSVSREKKERFSLILESASTNQTSMYLCASTLSGDNQPQHFGDGTRLSIL.